A selection of T cell receptor beta chains follows, all from one sample in a study of response to subunit inactivated influenza vaccine. TCRdb itself ran the RT-PCR reads through MiXCR, one entry per CDR3 protein. The repertoire includes roughly 630,000 distinct CDR3 sequences, 14% of them detected once, and about 7.4% sits in the top ten. Here the sequenced sample was PBMCs from blood, taken approximately 15 days before vaccination. The receptor source for this set is a man in his forties or fifties who received an inactivated influenza vaccine. CDR3s include the opening cysteine and the closing phenylalanine or tryptophan. A D gene is named only where the DNA matches it firmly. Rows give clone size only sometimes, using once, few, many, or a class for an expanded clone.

clone_size,cdr3_length,j_call,d_call,v_call,cdr3_nt,cdr3_aa
many,13,TRBJ1-1,NA,TRBV7-6,TGTGCCAGCAGCTTAGGCTGGAACACTGAAGCTTTCTTT,CASSLGWNTEAFF
few,12,TRBJ2-3,NA,TRBV20-1,TGCAGTGCCAGGACAGGCACAGATACGCAGTATTTT,CSARTGTDTQYF
many,14,TRBJ2-7,TRBD2,TRBV4-1,TGCGCCAGCAGCCAAGTAGCGGGGTCTTACGAGCAGTACTTC,CASSQVAGSYEQYF
many,13,TRBJ2-1,NA,TRBV12-3/TRBV12-4,TGTGCCAGCAGTTTACAGGGGCTCAATGAGCAGTTCTTC,CASSLQGLNEQFF
NA,16,TRBJ1-4,TRBD1,TRBV6-5,TGTGCCAGCAGTTACCGACCCCAGGGGGCTAATGAAAAACTGTTTTTT,CASSYRPQGANEKLFF
many,18,TRBJ2-6,TRBD1,TRBV11-1,TGTGCCAGCAGCTTAGCCAGGGACAGGGGGCGCCCGCCCAACGTCCTGACTTTC,CASSLARDRGRPPNVLTF
few,14,TRBJ2-3,NA,TRBV6-2/TRBV6-3,TGTGCCAGCAGTCCCCAGACCAGGACAGATACGCAGTATTTT,CASSPQTRTDTQYF
few,14,TRBJ2-5,NA,TRBV7-9,TGTGCCAGCAGCTTAGCTAACAACCAAGAGACCCAGTACTTC,CASSLANNQETQYF
NA,11,TRBJ2-7,NA,TRBV20-1,TGCAGCCTCGGACGGAGTTACGAGCAGTACTTC,CSLGRSYEQYF
NA,15,TRBJ2-1,TRBD2,TRBV6-1,TGTGCCAGCAGTGAAGGGGTAGCGGGAGGTGGTGAGCAGTTCTTC,CASSEGVAGGGEQFF
few,14,TRBJ2-5,NA,TRBV2,TGTGCCAGCAGTGGACAGGGAGGCAAAGAGACCCAGTACTTC,CASSGQGGKETQYF
NA,15,TRBJ1-2,NA,TRBV6-1,TGTGCCAGCAGTGAACCCCTGACGGGAGGAAAGGGCTACACCTTC,CASSEPLTGGKGYTF
NA,16,TRBJ2-1,TRBD2,TRBV15,TGTGCCACCAAGGCTAGCGGGAGTTTCTCCTACAATGAGCAGTTCTTC,CATKASGSFSYNEQFF
few,17,TRBJ2-2,NA,TRBV7-2,TGTGCCAGCAGCTCTAGGGGTCGGGCAGAGAACACCGGGGAGCTGTTTTTT,CASSSRGRAENTGELFF
NA,14,TRBJ2-3,NA,TRBV29-1,TGCAGCGCCGACGGGGGACTGTACACAGATACGCAGTATTTT,CSADGGLYTDTQYF
NA,15,TRBJ1-4,NA,TRBV4-3,TGCGCCAGCAGCCAAGTGGCCGGGTCAAATGAAAAACTGTTTTTT,CASSQVAGSNEKLFF
few,14,TRBJ1-5,TRBD1,TRBV28,TGTGCCAGCAAGGACAGGGCGCGCAATCAGCCCCAGCATTTT,CASKDRARNQPQHF
NA,11,TRBJ2-7,NA,TRBV28,TGTGCCAGCAGGGACAAATACGAGCAGTACTTC,CASRDKYEQYF
NA,14,TRBJ1-2,NA,TRBV28,TGTGCCAGCAGTTTACGCCCAGGCGACTATGGCTACACCTTC,CASSLRPGDYGYTF
few,15,TRBJ2-1,NA,TRBV7-8,TGTGCCAGCAGCTTAAAGGGGGTATCCTACAATGAGCAGTTCTTC,CASSLKGVSYNEQFF
NA,16,TRBJ2-6,NA,TRBV6-2/TRBV6-3,TGTGCCAGCAGAGACATCCCCGGGACAGGGGCCAACGTCCTGACTTTC,CASRDIPGTGANVLTF
NA,13,TRBJ2-7,NA,TRBV29-1,TGCAGCGTTCTAACCGGGGCGTCTTACGAGCAGTACTTC,CSVLTGASYEQYF
NA,14,TRBJ2-7,NA,TRBV6-1,TGTGCCAGCAGTACCTCTACAGGGAGCGCCGAGCAGTACTTC,CASSTSTGSAEQYF
NA,15,TRBJ1-6,NA,TRBV5-1,TGCGCCAGCAGCCCGACGGGACACACTAATTCACCCCTCCACTTT,CASSPTGHTNSPLHF
NA,14,TRBJ2-7,TRBD1,TRBV20-1,TGCAGTGCCATTACAGGGGCCAAGGCCTACGAGCAGTACTTC,CSAITGAKAYEQYF
few,14,TRBJ1-4,TRBD1,TRBV25-1,TGTGCCAGCAGTGGTGGGACAGGGAGTGAAAAACTGTTTTTT,CASSGGTGSEKLFF
few,12,TRBJ1-1,NA,TRBV20-1,TGCAGTGCTAGACCTTTGCGCACTGAAGCTTTCTTT,CSARPLRTEAFF
NA,13,TRBJ2-5,TRBD2,TRBV24-1,TGTGCCACCAGTGGTAGCGGGAGGAAGACCCAGTACTTC,CATSGSGRKTQYF
few,12,TRBJ2-1,NA,TRBV28,TGTGCCAGCAGTTCGACGAACAATGAGCAGTTCTTC,CASSSTNNEQFF
many,14,TRBJ2-3,NA,TRBV20-1,TGCAGTGCTAGACTAGCACCACTCACAGATACGCAGTATTTT,CSARLAPLTDTQYF
NA,14,TRBJ1-5,NA,TRBV6-2/TRBV6-3,TGTGCCAGCAGTTTGGACCCTTTCAATCAGCCCCAGCATTTT,CASSLDPFNQPQHF
few,13,TRBJ2-2,TRBD1,TRBV29-1,TGCAGCGCGGGACAGGGCCTCACCGGGGAGCTGTTTTTT,CSAGQGLTGELFF
few,17,TRBJ1-1,TRBD1,TRBV4-3,TGCGCCAGCAGCCAAGCACAGGGGGAAGGACGGCACACTGAAGCTTTCTTT,CASSQAQGEGRHTEAFF
NA,16,TRBJ1-5,TRBD1,TRBV19,TGTGCCAGTAGTTCCTTTGGACAGGGGCGGAATCAGCCCCAGCATTTT,CASSSFGQGRNQPQHF
NA,15,TRBJ2-5,TRBD1,TRBV28,TGTGCCAGCAGTGCGATTGGGACAGGGAGGGAGACCCAGTACTTC,CASSAIGTGRETQYF
NA,15,TRBJ1-4,NA,TRBV3-1,TGTGCCAGCAGCCCAAGAGAGGGATTCGGCGAAAAACTGTTTTTT,CASSPREGFGEKLFF
NA,16,TRBJ2-7,TRBD2,TRBV3-1,TGTGCCAGCACCCAAGAAGCTAGCGGGGGGGCCAACGAGCAGTACTTC,CASTQEASGGANEQYF
few,14,TRBJ2-7,NA,TRBV20-1,TGCAGTGCTATACGGACCCAAAGGGGCTACGAGCAGTACTTC,CSAIRTQRGYEQYF
NA,12,TRBJ2-5,NA,TRBV20-1,TGCAGTGCTAGAGAAGTGGGGGAGACCCAGTACTTC,CSAREVGETQYF
few,16,TRBJ2-2,TRBD1,TRBV12-3/TRBV12-4,TGTGCCGTAGGGACAGGGGCTTACGCGAACACCGGGGAGCTGTTTTTT,CAVGTGAYANTGELFF
few,14,TRBJ1-2,NA,TRBV5-1,TGCGCCAGCAGCCCCGACACCGCTAACTATGGCTACACCTTC,CASSPDTANYGYTF
NA,15,TRBJ1-2,NA,TRBV3-1,TGTGCCAGCAGTCTTACAGGCTCTCTTAACTATGGCTACACCTTC,CASSLTGSLNYGYTF
NA,23,TRBJ1-6,NA,TRBV20-1,TGCAGTGCTAGAGTTTCCCTCAGGGAAAACTTTGAAATAACCCTCTCCTATAATTCACCCCTCCACTTT,CSARVSLRENFEITLSYNSPLHF
few,14,TRBJ1-5,TRBD1,TRBV7-2,TGTGCCAGCAGCCGGACAGGCCCCAATCAGCCCCAGCATTTT,CASSRTGPNQPQHF
few,16,TRBJ2-6,NA,TRBV12-3/TRBV12-4,TGTGCCAGCAGGATGCAGGGACGCTCTGGGGCCAACGTCCTGACTTTC,CASRMQGRSGANVLTF
few,15,TRBJ2-1,TRBD2,TRBV24-1,TGTGCCACCAGTCCAGCGGGAGACCATCACAATGAGCAGTTCTTC,CATSPAGDHHNEQFF
few,14,TRBJ2-3,TRBD2,TRBV7-2,TGTGCCAGCATCCTAGCGGGGGGAGTCGATACGCAGTATTTT,CASILAGGVDTQYF